The 20 T cell receptor beta chains listed next were all sequenced from one sample in a study of T cell repertoires in cytomegalovirus infection. TCRdb reanalysed the reads using MiXCR and keeps one entry per CDR3 protein. Here the sample spans approximately 1,000,000 distinct CDR3 sequences, 30% to 40% being singletons. Their antigens remain unidentified. The input for sequencing was cultured CD8+ T cells from PBMCs, taken from culture after CMV antigen stimulation. The receptors here all came from a human donor in good health (CMV status not recorded). Some clones in this sample may be carry-over from other donors' samples.

This clonotype came up many times. The rearrangement joins TRBV7-2 to TRBJ2-6; D remains ambiguous. The V end lost 2 bases, the J end lost 0 bases, and 20 bases lay between the germline ends. Per germline, CDR1 SGHTA and CDR2 FQGNSA. The CDR3 spans 20 residues. The CDR3 DNA sequence: TGTGCCAGCAGCTTAATTCCCTTTGATTACACTTACTCTGGGGCCAACGTCCTGACTTTC. It codes for CASSLIPFDYTYSGANVLTF.

Remarks on this clonotype: A read error is possible here, since a much larger clone lies one base away. The chain links TRBV11-3 to TRBJ2-1, with 8 bases fitting TRBD2. CDR1 is SGHNT and CDR2 is YENEEA in the germline V gene. The CDR3 is 17 residues long. After removal of 5 bases from V and 7 bases from J, the junction contained 16 bases not matched to a gene. The CDR3: CASSQLTTSEDLNEQFF. CDR3 nucleotides: TGTGCCAGCAGCCAACTCACGACTAGCGAGGATCTAAATGAGCAGTTCTTC.

The chain couples TRBV15 to TRBJ1-2; D ambiguous. The CDR3 extends over 12 amino acids. Germline assignment: CDR1 LNHNV and CDR2 YYDKDF (reference sequence). Trimming removed 5 bases at V and 7 bases at J, with 11 bases between. Here the CDR3 reads CATSGGPSGYTF. DNA of the CDR3: TGTGCCACCAGCGGCGGCCCGAGTGGCTACACCTTC.

The genes are TRBV12-3 or TRBV12-4 and TRBJ1-1; no clear D gene. V lost 7 bases, J lost 4 bases, and 10 bases lay in between. The CDR3 length is 12 residues. The CDR3 coding sequence is TGTGCCAGCATGTTCGAGACCACTGAAGCTTTCTTT. The encoded protein is CASMFETTEAFF.

This clonotype showed up just a few times. The chain employs TRBV12-3 or TRBV12-4 and TRBJ1-2; 8 bases are a match to TRBD1. After removal of 5 bases from V and 7 bases from J, the junction contained 15 bases not matched to a gene. The CDR3 runs 16 residues. CDR3 in amino acids: CASSLRPTGEGGGYTF. CDR3 sequence (DNA): TGTGCCAGCAGTCTCAGACCGACAGGGGAGGGAGGTGGCTACACCTTC.

This clonotype appeared many times. The chain recombines TRBV5-1 with TRBJ1-1, with D possibly TRBD1 on 6 matching bases. The CDR3 length is 11 residues. Trimming shortened V by 1 base and J by 11 bases, and 9 bases separated the two germline ends. Germline V CDR1 and CDR2: SGHRS, YFSETQ. CDR3 nucleotide sequence: TGCGCCAGCAGCTTGAGGGGGGAGGCTTTCTTT. Translated: CASSLRGEAFF.

The chain joins TRBV12-3 or TRBV12-4 to TRBJ2-5; tentative D call: TRBD2 (5 bases). There are 14 residues in the CDR3. Between the trimmed V and J ends, which lost 5 bases and 5 bases, there was a span of 15 bases. As DNA, the CDR3 is TGTGCCAGCAGTAGCGGTTTCTATTCGGAGACCCAGTACTTC. As protein: CASSSGFYSETQYF.

This chain connects TRBV7-6 to TRBJ2-7; possibly TRBD1 or TRBD2 for D (5 bases each). CDR1 is SGHVS and CDR2 is FNYEAQ in the germline V gene. V dropped 5 bases and J dropped 3 bases, with 14 bases sitting between them. The CDR3 runs 14 residues. CDR3 sequence reads: CASSGPRDLYEQYV. The DNA of the CDR3 is TGTGCCAGCAGCGGACCCCGGGACCTCTACGAGCAGTACGTC.

This sequence joins TRBV13 and TRBJ2-3; 7 bases match TRBD1. The CDR3 contains 15 residues. The germline CDR1 and CDR2 sequences are PRHDT and FYEKMQ (reference sequence). The junction had 10 bases not matched to a gene; V was cut back by 7 bases and J by 3 bases. The CDR3 spells CASTKGGRVTDTQYF. CDR3 in DNA: TGTGCCAGCACCAAAGGGGGCCGGGTAACAGATACGCAGTATTTT.

The J gene is TRBJ2-3, the V gene TRBV27; either TRBD1 or TRBD2 may supply D (5 bases each). V dropped 0 bases and J dropped 2 bases, with 12 bases sitting between them. This CDR3 contains 16 residues. CDR1 and CDR2 (germline): MNHEY, SMNVEV (reference sequence). The CDR3 reads CASSLSSGTITDTQYF. CDR3 coding DNA: TGTGCCAGCAGTTTATCGTCAGGGACCATCACAGATACGCAGTATTTT.

The J gene is TRBJ2-7, the V gene TRBV13, with 9 bases that match TRBD2. There are 17 residues in the CDR3. In germline, CDR1 is PRHDT, CDR2 FYEKMQ (reference sequence). The trim removed 0 bases at V and 0 bases at J, leaving 6 bases unmatched. CDR3 DNA sequence: TGTGCCAGCAGCTTAGGGCTAGCGGGGTCCATCTCCTACGAGCAGTACTTC. Protein: CASSLGLAGSISYEQYF.

The rearrangement links TRBV18 to TRBJ1-1, with unresolved D. Trimming removed 0 bases from V and 1 base from J, with 6 bases in between. CDR1 and CDR2 (germline): KGHSH, LQKENI. CDR3 length equals 14 residues. CDR3 in amino acids: CASSPPEGNTEAFF. Here the CDR3 DNA reads TGTGCCAGCTCACCACCGGAGGGGAACACTGAAGCTTTCTTT.

In this sample, this clonotype turned up many times. The V and J genes are TRBV7-6 and TRBJ2-1, with D perhaps matching TRBD1 (5 bases). The CDR3 length is 15 residues. Germline V CDR1 and CDR2: SGHVS, FNYEAQ. Between the trimmed V and J ends, which lost 1 base and 6 bases, there was a span of 13 bases. CDR3 DNA: TGTGCCAGCAGCTTAGAGCAGGGCAGTTTCAATGAGCAGTTCTTC. Its protein product is CASSLEQGSFNEQFF.

In this sample, this clonotype turned up many times. V is TRBV7-2 and J is TRBJ1-1; D is undetermined. CDR3 length equals 13 residues. Germline V CDR1 and CDR2: SGHTA, FQGNSA. The germline V and J ends were trimmed by 5 bases and 2 bases, with 9 bases remaining between them. The CDR3, as DNA: TGTGCCAGCAGCCCTTACCTTAACACTGAAGCTTTCTTT. Residues: CASSPYLNTEAFF.

This chain links TRBV20-1 with TRBJ2-7, with D maybe TRBD1 (7 bases). The CDR3 covers 15 residues. Germline CDR1 and CDR2: DFQATT and SNEGSKA (reference sequence). V lost 6 bases to trimming and J lost 2 bases, with 20 bases between them. The CDR3 DNA is TGCAGTGCCCACGACTTAGCAGGGGGGACCTACGAGCAGTACGTC. Residues: CSAHDLAGGTYEQYV.

As to this clonotype: Given a much more abundant clone one base away, this may be a read error. V is TRBV28 and J is TRBJ1-3, with D possibly being TRBD1 (6 bases). CDR1 is MDHEN and CDR2 is SYDVKM in the germline V gene. This CDR3 is 14 amino acids long. In DNA, the CDR3 is TGTGCCAGCAGATTACAGGGCTCTGGAAACACCATATCTTTT. It yields the protein CASRLQGSGNTISF.

This clonotype was counted a few times. This chain links TRBV19 with TRBJ1-2; 7 bases agree with TRBD1. The CDR3 is 13 amino acids. The germline CDR1 and CDR2 sequences are LNHDA and SQIVND (reference sequence). Trimming cost V 7 bases and J 7 bases; bases outside gene matches: 9. For the CDR3, the DNA is TGTGCCAGTACCGCCACAGGGGTTAGTGGCTACACCTTC. This sequence encodes CASTATGVSGYTF. Full variable domain (outside the CDR3, taken from reference TRBV19 and TRBJ1-2): DGGITQSPKYLFRKEGQNVTLSCEQNLNHDAMYWYRQDPGQGLRLIYYSQIVNDFQKGDIAEGYSVSREKKESFPLTVTSAQKNPTAFYLCASTATGVSGYTFGSGTRLTVV.

V usage is TRBV28 and J usage is TRBJ1-1, with 8 bases fitting TRBD1. The germline gives CDR1 MDHEN, CDR2 SYDVKM. Unmatched junction bases numbered 9, after V lost 3 bases and J lost 0 bases. The CDR3 totals 17 residues. Written as DNA, the CDR3 is TGTGCCAGCAGTTTCGGCAGGGGGCGGAGAATGAACACTGAAGCTTTCTTT. Amino acids: CASSFGRGRRMNTEAFF.

The sample holds a few counts of this clonotype. J is TRBJ1-2 and V is TRBV6-6; D gene uncertain. Per the germline V gene, CDR1 is MNHNY and CDR2 is SVGAGI (reference sequence). With 6 bases removed from V and 4 bases from J, the gap between germline ends came to 12 bases. The CDR3 extends over 13 amino acids. This chain's CDR3 is CASSRKGPYGYTF. Here the CDR3 DNA reads TGTGCCAGCAGCCGAAAGGGTCCCTATGGCTACACCTTC.

This clonotype came up a few times. The chain joins TRBV5-1 to TRBJ2-1; either TRBD1 or TRBD2 may supply D (7 bases each). The CDR3 length is 15 residues. Germline V CDR1 and CDR2: SGHRS, YFSETQ. V was cut by 3 bases and J by 7 bases, with 17 bases left in between. CDR3 sequence: CASSWEGARQNEQFF. The DNA for the CDR3 is TGCGCCAGCAGCTGGGAGGGGGCCCGCCAGAATGAGCAGTTCTTC.